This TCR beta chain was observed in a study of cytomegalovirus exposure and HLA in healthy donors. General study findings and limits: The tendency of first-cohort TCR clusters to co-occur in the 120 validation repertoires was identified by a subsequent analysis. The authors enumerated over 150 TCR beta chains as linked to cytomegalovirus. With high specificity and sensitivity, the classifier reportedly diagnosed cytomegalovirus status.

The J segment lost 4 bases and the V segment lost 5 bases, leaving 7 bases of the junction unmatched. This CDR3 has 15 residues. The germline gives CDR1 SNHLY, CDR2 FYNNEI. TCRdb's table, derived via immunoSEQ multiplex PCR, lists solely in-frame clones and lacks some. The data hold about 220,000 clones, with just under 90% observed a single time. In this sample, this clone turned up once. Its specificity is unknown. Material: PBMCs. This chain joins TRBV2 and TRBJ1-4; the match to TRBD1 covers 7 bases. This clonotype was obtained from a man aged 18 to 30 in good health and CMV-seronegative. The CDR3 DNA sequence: TGTGCCAGCAGTTCCGGGACAGTTGTTAATGAAAAACTGTTTTTT. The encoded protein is CASSSGTVVNEKLFF.